The rows below give T cell receptor beta chains drawn from one sample of a study of response to subunit inactivated influenza vaccine. TCRdb reanalysed the RT-PCR reads using MiXCR and keeps one entry per CDR3 protein. The sample contains roughly 630,000 distinct CDR3 sequences, around 13% of which appear only once. The sequenced sample was PBMCs from blood, obtained 14 to 15 days before vaccination. These receptors all stem from a man in his fifties who received an inactivated influenza vaccine. Each CDR3 is given with its conserved first and last residue. The D gene is left open where the match is weak. Part of the rows lack a size; the others show once, few, many or a class for expanded clones.

D: .
J: TRBJ2-7
size: few
V: TRBV9
CDR3: CASSPRGGGFYEQYF
DNA: TGTGCCAGCAGCCCCCGGGGAGGGGGCTTTTACGAGCAGTACTTC

D: .
J: TRBJ2-1
size: few
V: TRBV20-1
CDR3: CSARVNRDWGEQFF
DNA: TGCAGTGCTAGAGTGAACAGGGATTGGGGTGAGCAGTTCTTC

D: .
J: TRBJ2-7
size: few
V: TRBV28
CDR3: CASRGVHHEQYF
DNA: TGTGCCAGCAGAGGGGTGCACCACGAGCAGTACTTC

D: .
J: TRBJ2-7
size: many
V: TRBV5-5
CDR3: CASSLQHSRYEQYF
DNA: TGTGCCAGCAGCTTGCAACACAGCCGCTACGAGCAGTACTTC

D: .
J: TRBJ2-7
size: .
V: TRBV30
CDR3: CAWSVSASFEQYF
DNA: TGTGCCTGGAGTGTTAGCGCTTCCTTCGAGCAGTACTTC

D: .
J: TRBJ2-2
size: .
V: TRBV20-1
CDR3: CSARVGGSTGELFF
DNA: TGCAGTGCTAGAGTAGGTGGGTCGACCGGGGAGCTGTTTTTT

D: .
J: TRBJ1-1
size: few
V: TRBV2
CDR3: CASNPPNTEAFF
DNA: TGTGCCAGCAACCCACCGAACACTGAAGCTTTCTTT

D: .
J: TRBJ1-1
size: once
V: TRBV29-1
CDR3: CSVFRFHSNTEAFF
DNA: TGCAGCGTTTTCCGGTTTCATTCGAACACTGAAGCTTTCTTT

D: .
J: TRBJ2-3
size: many
V: TRBV5-1
CDR3: CASSLALGSTDTQYF
DNA: TGTGCCAGCAGCTTAGCGCTGGGGAGCACAGATACGCAGTATTTT

D: .
J: TRBJ1-1
size: many
V: TRBV7-9
CDR3: CASSSGPQTRSTEAFF
DNA: TGTGCCAGCAGCTCCGGTCCACAGACTAGGAGCACTGAAGCTTTCTTT

D: .
J: TRBJ2-1
size: .
V: TRBV5-1
CDR3: CASSLAGSQGHEQFF
DNA: TGCGCCAGCAGCTTGGCGGGATCCCAAGGCCATGAGCAGTTCTTC

D: TRBD1
J: TRBJ2-4
size: many
V: TRBV12-3/TRBV12-4
CDR3: CASRRKGQEDSKNIQYF
DNA: TGTGCCAGCAGACGTAAGGGACAGGAGGACTCCAAAAACATTCAGTACTTC

D: .
J: TRBJ2-1
size: .
V: TRBV19
CDR3: CASSMTWRNEQFF
DNA: TGTGCCAGTAGTATGACCTGGAGAAATGAGCAGTTCTTC

D: TRBD1
J: TRBJ1-1
size: .
V: TRBV7-2
CDR3: CASSYLKWDRDYF
DNA: TGTGCCAGCAGTTACCTAAAGTGGGACAGGGACTACTTT

D: TRBD1
J: TRBJ2-4
size: .
V: TRBV13
CDR3: CASSIETGTAIQYF
DNA: TGTGCCAGCAGCATTGAGACAGGGACGGCCATTCAGTACTTC

D: .
J: TRBJ2-2
size: many
V: TRBV2
CDR3: CASSLDGVGELFF
DNA: TGTGCCAGCAGCTTGGATGGTGTCGGGGAGCTGTTTTTT

D: TRBD1
J: TRBJ1-5
size: .
V: TRBV9
CDR3: CASSNGQGARQPQHF
DNA: TGTGCCAGCAGCAATGGACAGGGGGCAAGACAGCCCCAGCATTTT

D: .
J: TRBJ2-2
size: .
V: TRBV9
CDR3: CASSPSVGTQDTGELFF
DNA: TGTGCCAGCAGCCCGAGTGTCGGGACACAAGACACCGGGGAGCTGTTTTTT

D: .
J: TRBJ2-2
size: many
V: TRBV11-2
CDR3: CASSSDGWVRKFANTGELFF
DNA: TGTGCCAGCAGCTCTGATGGGTGGGTCAGAAAGTTCGCGAACACCGGGGAGCTGTTTTTT

D: TRBD2
J: TRBJ2-1
size: .
V: TRBV11-3
CDR3: CASSSAFGGSSNEQFF
DNA: TGTGCCAGCAGCTCCGCGTTCGGCGGGAGTAGTAATGAGCAGTTCTTC

D: TRBD1
J: TRBJ1-2
size: few
V: TRBV12-3/TRBV12-4
CDR3: CASSLAQGGADYGYTF
DNA: TGTGCCAGCAGTTTAGCGCAGGGGGGGGCCGACTATGGCTACACCTTC